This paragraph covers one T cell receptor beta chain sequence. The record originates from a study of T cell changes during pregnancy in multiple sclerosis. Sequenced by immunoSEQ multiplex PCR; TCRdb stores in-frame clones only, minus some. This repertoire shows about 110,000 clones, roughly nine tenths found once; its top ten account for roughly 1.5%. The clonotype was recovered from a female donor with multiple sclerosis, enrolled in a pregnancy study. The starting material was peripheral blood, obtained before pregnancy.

The CDR3 is CASSPGGGLGSEAFF. The CDR3 DNA follows: TGCGCCAGCAGCCCGGGTGGAGGATTGGGAAGTGAAGCTTTCTTT. The chain links TRBV5-1 to TRBJ1-1; no definite D call. The CDR3 sequence is 15 residues long. Germline lookup yields CDR1 SGHRS and CDR2 YFSETQ. The V end lost 4 bases, the J end lost 7 bases, and 20 bases lay between the germline ends.